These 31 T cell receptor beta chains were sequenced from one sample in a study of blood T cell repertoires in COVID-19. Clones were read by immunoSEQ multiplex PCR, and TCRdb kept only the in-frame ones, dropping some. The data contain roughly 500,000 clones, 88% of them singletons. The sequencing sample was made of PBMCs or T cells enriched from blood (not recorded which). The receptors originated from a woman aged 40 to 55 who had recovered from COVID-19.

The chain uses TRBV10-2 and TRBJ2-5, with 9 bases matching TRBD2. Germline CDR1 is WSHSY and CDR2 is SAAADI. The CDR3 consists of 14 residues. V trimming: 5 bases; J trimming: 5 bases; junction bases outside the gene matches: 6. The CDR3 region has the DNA TGCGCCAGCAGTAGGCGGGAGGGCCGCGAGACCCAGTACTTC. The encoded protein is CASSRREGRETQYF.

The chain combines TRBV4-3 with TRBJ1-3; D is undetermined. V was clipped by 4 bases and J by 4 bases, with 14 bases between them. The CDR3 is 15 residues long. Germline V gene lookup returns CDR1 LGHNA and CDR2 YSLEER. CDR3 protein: CASSPEAFAGNTIYF. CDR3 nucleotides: TGCGCCAGCAGCCCGGAGGCTTTCGCCGGAAACACCATATATTTT.

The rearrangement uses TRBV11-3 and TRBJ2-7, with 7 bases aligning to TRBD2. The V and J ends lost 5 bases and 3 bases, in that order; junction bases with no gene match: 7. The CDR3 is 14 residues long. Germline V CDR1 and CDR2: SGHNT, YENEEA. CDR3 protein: CASSRQASGYEQYF. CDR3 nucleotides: TGTGCCAGCAGCCGTCAGGCTAGCGGCTACGAGCAGTACTTC.

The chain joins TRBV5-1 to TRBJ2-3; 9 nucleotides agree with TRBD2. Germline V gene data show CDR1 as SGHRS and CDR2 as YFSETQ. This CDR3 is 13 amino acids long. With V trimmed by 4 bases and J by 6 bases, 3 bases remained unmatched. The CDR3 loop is CASSAGGPDTQYF. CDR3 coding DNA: TGCGCCAGCAGCGCGGGAGGGCCCGATACGCAGTATTTT.

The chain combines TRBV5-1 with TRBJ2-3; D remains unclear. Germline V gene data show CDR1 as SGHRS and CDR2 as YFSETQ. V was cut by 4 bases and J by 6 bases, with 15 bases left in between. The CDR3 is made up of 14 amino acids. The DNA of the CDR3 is TGCGCCAGCAGCCCCGCAGGCCGATCGGATACGCAGTATTTT. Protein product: CASSPAGRSDTQYF.

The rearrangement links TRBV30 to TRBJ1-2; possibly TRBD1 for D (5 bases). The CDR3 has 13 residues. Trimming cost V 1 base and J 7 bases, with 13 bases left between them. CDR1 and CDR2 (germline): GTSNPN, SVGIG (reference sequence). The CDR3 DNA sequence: TGTGCCTGGAGTGGTGGGGCTGTCAGTGGCTACACCTTC. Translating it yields CAWSGGAVSGYTF.

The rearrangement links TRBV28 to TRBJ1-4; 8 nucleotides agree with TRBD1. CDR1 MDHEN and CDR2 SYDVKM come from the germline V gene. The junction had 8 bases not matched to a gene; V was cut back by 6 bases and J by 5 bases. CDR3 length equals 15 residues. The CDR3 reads CASSSPGTGNEKLFF. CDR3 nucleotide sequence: TGTGCCAGCAGCTCCCCTGGGACAGGAAATGAAAAACTGTTTTTT. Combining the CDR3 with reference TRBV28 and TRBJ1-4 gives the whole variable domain DVKVTQSSRYLVKRTGEKVFLECVQDMDHENMFWYRQDPGLGLRLIYFSYDVKMKEKGDIPEGYSVSREKKERFSLILESASTNQTSMYLCASSSPGTGNEKLFFGSGTQLSVL.

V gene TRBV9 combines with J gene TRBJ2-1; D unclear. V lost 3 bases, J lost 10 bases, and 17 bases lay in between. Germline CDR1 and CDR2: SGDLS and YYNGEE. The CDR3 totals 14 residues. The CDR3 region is CASSDILGGTEQFF. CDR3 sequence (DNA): TGTGCCAGCAGCGACATTCTAGGTGGCACCGAGCAGTTCTTC. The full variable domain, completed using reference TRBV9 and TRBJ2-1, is DSGVTQTPKHLITATGQRVTLRCSPRSGDLSVYWYQQSLDQGLQFLIQYYNGEERAKGNILERFSAQQFPDLHSELNLSSLELGDSALYFCASSDILGGTEQFFGPGTRLTVL.

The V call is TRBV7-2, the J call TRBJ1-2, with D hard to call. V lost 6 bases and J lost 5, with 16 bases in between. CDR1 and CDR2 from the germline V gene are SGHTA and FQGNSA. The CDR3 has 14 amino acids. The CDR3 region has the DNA TGTGCCAGCAGTTTCTTAGACTCGGGGTATGGCTACACCTTC. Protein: CASSFLDSGYGYTF.

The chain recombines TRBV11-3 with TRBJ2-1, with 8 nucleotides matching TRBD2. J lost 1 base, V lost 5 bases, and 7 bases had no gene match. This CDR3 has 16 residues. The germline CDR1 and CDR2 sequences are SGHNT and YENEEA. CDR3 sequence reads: CASSQEGLVSYNEQFF. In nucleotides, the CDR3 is TGTGCCAGCAGCCAAGAGGGACTAGTTTCCTACAATGAGCAGTTCTTC.

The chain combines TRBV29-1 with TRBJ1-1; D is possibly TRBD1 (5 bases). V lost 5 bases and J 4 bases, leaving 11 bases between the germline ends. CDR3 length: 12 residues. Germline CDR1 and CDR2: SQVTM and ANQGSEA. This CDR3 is CSVRTLGTEAFF. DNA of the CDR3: TGCAGCGTTCGGACACTGGGCACTGAAGCTTTCTTT.

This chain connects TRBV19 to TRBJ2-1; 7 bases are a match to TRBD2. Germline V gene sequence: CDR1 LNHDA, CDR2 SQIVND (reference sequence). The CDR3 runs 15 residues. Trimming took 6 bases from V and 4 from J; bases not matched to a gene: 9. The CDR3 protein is CASSLPGRFYNEQFF. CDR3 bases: TGTGCCAGTAGCCTTCCCGGGAGGTTTTACAATGAGCAGTTCTTC.

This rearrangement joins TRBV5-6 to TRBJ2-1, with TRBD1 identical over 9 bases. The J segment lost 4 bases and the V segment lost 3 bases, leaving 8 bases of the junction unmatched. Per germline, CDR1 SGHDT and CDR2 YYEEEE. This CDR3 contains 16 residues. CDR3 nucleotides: TGTGCCAGCAGCTGGGGGACAGGGCTTTGGTACAATGAGCAGTTCTTC. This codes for CASSWGTGLWYNEQFF.

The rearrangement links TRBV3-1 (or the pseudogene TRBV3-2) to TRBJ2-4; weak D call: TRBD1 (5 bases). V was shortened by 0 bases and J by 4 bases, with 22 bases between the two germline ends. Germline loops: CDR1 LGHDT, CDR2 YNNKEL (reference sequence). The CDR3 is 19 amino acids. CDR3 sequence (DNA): TGTGCCAGCAGCCAAGATATCCCCTATGGGGCCGGACAAAAAAACATTCAGTACTTC. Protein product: CASSQDIPYGAGQKNIQYF.

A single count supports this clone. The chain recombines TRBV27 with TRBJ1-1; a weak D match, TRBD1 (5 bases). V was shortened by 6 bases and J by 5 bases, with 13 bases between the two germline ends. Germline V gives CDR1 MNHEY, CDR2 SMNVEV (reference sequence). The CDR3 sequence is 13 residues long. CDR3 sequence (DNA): TGTGCCAGCAGCTTCCGACAGCCAACTGAAGCTTTCTTT. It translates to CASSFRQPTEAFF.

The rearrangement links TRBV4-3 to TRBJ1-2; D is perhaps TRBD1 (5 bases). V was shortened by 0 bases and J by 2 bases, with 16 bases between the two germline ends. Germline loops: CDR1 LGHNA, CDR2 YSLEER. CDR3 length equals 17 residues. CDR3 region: CASSQDIEGLANYGYTF. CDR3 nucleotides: TGCGCCAGCAGCCAAGATATCGAGGGACTCGCAAACTATGGCTACACCTTC.

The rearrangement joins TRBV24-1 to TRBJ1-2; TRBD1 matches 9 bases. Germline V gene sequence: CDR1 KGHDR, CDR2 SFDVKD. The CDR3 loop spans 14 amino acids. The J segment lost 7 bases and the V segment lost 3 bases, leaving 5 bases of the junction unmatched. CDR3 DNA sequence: TGTGCCACCAGTGATAGGACAGGGGCAAGTGGCTACACCTTC. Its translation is CATSDRTGASGYTF.

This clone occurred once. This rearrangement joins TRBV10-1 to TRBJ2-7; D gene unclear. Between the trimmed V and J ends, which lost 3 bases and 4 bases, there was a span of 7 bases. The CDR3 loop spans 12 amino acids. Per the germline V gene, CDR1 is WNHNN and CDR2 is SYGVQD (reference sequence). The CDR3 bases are TGCGCCAGCAGTGATCCAGGTTACGAGCAGTACTTC. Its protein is CASSDPGYEQYF.

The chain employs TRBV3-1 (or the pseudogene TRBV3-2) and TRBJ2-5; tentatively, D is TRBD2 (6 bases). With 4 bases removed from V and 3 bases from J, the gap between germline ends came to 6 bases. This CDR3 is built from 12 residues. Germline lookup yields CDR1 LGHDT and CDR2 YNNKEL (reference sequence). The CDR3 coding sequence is TGTGCCAGCAGCCTAGCGGAAGAGACCCAGTACTTC. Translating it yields CASSLAEETQYF.

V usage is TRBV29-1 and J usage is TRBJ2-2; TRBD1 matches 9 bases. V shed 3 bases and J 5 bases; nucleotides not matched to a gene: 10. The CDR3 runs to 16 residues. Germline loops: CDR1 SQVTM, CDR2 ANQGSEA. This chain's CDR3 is CSVDGRGTGSTGELFF. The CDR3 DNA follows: TGCAGCGTTGATGGACGGGGGACAGGGTCTACCGGGGAGCTGTTTTTT.

This CDR3 reads CASSGLAGVLGGTYEQYF. The CDR3 DNA is TGTGCCAGCAGTGGACTAGCGGGAGTACTAGGTGGGACCTACGAGCAGTACTTC. The chain is built from TRBV27 and TRBJ2-7, with 13 bases aligning to TRBD2. Germline CDR1 MNHEY, CDR2 SMNVEV (reference sequence). V shed 5 bases, J shed 2 bases, and the junction held 12 bases outside the gene matches. The CDR3 consists of 18 residues.

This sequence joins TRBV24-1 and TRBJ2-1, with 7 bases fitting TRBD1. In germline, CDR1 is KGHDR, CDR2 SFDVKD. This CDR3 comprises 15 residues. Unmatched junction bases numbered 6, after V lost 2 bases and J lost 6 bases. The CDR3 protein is CATSDSSRDSNEQFF. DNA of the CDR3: TGTGCCACCAGTGATTCCTCGAGGGACAGCAATGAGCAGTTCTTC.

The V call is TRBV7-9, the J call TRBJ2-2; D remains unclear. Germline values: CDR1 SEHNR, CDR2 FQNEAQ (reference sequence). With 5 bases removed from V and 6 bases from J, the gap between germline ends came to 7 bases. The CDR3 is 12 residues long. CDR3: CASSISAGELFF. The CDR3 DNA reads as TGTGCCAGCAGCATCTCTGCCGGGGAGCTGTTTTTT.

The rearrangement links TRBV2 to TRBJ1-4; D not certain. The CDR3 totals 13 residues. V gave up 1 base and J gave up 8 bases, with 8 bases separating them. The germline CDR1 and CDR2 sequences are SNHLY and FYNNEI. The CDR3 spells CASSEESREKLFF. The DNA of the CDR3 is TGTGCCAGCAGTGAAGAATCGAGAGAAAAACTGTTTTTT.

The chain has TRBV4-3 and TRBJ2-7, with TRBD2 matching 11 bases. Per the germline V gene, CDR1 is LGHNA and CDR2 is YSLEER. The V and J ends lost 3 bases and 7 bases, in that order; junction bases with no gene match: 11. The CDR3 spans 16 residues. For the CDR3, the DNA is TGCGCCAGCAGCCAGCGTACTAGCGGGAGTATGAGGGAGCAGTACTTC. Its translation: CASSQRTSGSMREQYF.

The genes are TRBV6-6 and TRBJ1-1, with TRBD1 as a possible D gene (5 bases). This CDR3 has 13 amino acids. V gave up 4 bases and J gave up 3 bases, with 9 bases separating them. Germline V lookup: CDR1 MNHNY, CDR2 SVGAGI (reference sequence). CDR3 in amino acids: CASSLSGDTEAFF. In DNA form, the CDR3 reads TGTGCCAGCAGTTTATCGGGGGACACTGAAGCTTTCTTT.

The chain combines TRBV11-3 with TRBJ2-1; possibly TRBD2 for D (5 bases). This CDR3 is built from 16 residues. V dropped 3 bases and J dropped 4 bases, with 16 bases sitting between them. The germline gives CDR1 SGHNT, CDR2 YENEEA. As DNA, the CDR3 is TGTGCCAGCAGCTTGTCGGCGAGACTAACTTACAATGAGCAGTTCTTC. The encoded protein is CASSLSARLTYNEQFF.

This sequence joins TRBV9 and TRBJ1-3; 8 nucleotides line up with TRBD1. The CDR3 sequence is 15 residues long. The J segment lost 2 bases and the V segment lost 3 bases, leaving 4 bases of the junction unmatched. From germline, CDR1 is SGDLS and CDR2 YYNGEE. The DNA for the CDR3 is TGTGCCAGCAGCGCCTCAGGGGGCACTGGAAACACCATATATTTT. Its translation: CASSASGGTGNTIYF.

CDR3 sequence reads: CASSFAAGESELFF. The CDR3 DNA reads as TGTGCCAGCAGCTTTGCGGCGGGAGAATCAGAGCTGTTTTTT. The rearrangement uses TRBV11-2 and TRBJ2-2; TRBD2 matches at 7 bases. The CDR3 loop spans 14 amino acids. The trim removed 3 bases at V and 11 bases at J, leaving 9 bases unmatched. The germline gives CDR1 SGHAT, CDR2 FQNNGV.

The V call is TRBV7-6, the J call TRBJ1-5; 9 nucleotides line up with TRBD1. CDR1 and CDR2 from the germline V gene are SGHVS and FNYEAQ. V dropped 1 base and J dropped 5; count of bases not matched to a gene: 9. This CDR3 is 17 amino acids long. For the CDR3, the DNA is TGTGCCAGCAGCTTAGATGAACCCGGGACAGGGTATCAGCCCCAGCATTTT. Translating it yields CASSLDEPGTGYQPQHF.

CDR3 in DNA: TGTGCCAGCAGTTTCGAGAGCACAGATACGCAGTATTTT. Its protein is CASSFESTDTQYF. The rearrangement links TRBV27 to TRBJ2-3; D ambiguous. The CDR3 consists of 13 residues. V shed 3 bases and J shed 0 bases, with 4 bases lying between them. Germline V gene sequence: CDR1 MNHEY, CDR2 SMNVEV (reference sequence).